These 13 T cell receptor beta chains originate from one sample sequenced in a study of blood T cell repertoires in COVID-19. Profiled with immunoSEQ multiplex PCR; TCRdb holds only in-frame clones, not every one. The repertoire has approximately 100,000 clones, more than 80% of them found once; the top ten carry about 9.4%. Sequenced input: peripheral blood. The receptor source for this set is a human donor in a cohort sampled during active COVID-19.

This clone was seen once. The chain has TRBV18 and TRBJ1-6; TRBD1 matches 7 bases. V dropped 7 bases and J dropped 6; count of bases not matched to a gene: 3. Germline CDR1 reads KGHSH; CDR2 reads LQKENI. This CDR3 has 13 residues. The DNA of the CDR3 is TGTGCCAGCTGGCCAGGGGGTAATTCACCCCTCCACTTT. Amino acids: CASWPGGNSPLHF. Full variable domain (remainder filled in from reference TRBV18 and TRBJ1-6): NAGVMQNPRHLVRRRGQEARLRCSPMKGHSHVYWYRQLPEEGLKFMVYLQKENIIDESGMPKERFSAEFPKEGPSILRIQQVVRGDSAAYFCASWPGGNSPLHFGNGTRLTVT.

The chain employs TRBV5-5 and TRBJ2-1; 8 bases match TRBD1. From germline, CDR1 is SGHKS and CDR2 YYEKEE (reference sequence). J lost 4 bases, V lost 3 bases, and 3 bases had no gene match. This CDR3 is built from 14 residues. CDR3 amino acids: CASSWGTGYNEQFF. CDR3 DNA sequence: TGTGCCAGCAGCTGGGGGACAGGATACAATGAGCAGTTCTTC.

The chain is built from TRBV5-1 and TRBJ1-2, with D tentatively TRBD1 (6 bases). V lost 4 bases, J lost 2 bases, and 9 bases lay in between. The germline gives CDR1 SGHRS, CDR2 YFSETQ. CDR3 length: 13 residues. CDR3 residues: CASSPGVNYGYTF. The CDR3 region has the DNA TGCGCCAGCAGCCCAGGGGTGAACTATGGCTACACCTTC.

This chain links TRBV13 with TRBJ1-1; D is unclear. This CDR3 region has 15 residues. Trimming removed 1 base at V and 1 base at J, with 10 bases between. The germline CDR1 and CDR2 sequences are PRHDT and FYEKMQ (reference sequence). DNA of the CDR3: TGTGCCAGCAGCTTAGCCTGGCCCCAGAACACTGAAGCTTTCTTT. As protein: CASSLAWPQNTEAFF. The full variable domain, completed using reference TRBV13 and TRBJ1-1, is AAGVIQSPRHLIKEKRETATLKCYPIPRHDTVYWYQQGPGQDPQFLISFYEKMQSDKGSIPDRFSAQQFSDYHSELNMSSLELGDSALYFCASSLAWPQNTEAFFGQGTRLTVV.

This chain links TRBV6-1 with TRBJ1-1, with a weak D call TRBD1 (5 bases). The CDR3 consists of 16 residues. The V gene lost 2 bases and the J gene lost 1 base, with 14 bases spanning the gap. CDR1 and CDR2 (germline): MNHNS, SASEGT. The chain's CDR3 is CASSEPYLDRNTEAFF. The CDR3 nucleotides are TGTGCCAGCAGTGAACCCTACCTAGACAGGAACACTGAAGCTTTCTTT.

This chain connects TRBV4-3 to TRBJ1-2; D might be TRBD1 (6 bases). V was clipped by 2 bases and J by 4 bases, with 14 bases between them. The CDR3 consists of 15 residues. Per the germline V gene, CDR1 is LGHNA and CDR2 is YSLEER. Here the CDR3 DNA reads TGCGCCAGCAGCCAAACTTCCGGGACAAGCTATGGCTACACCTTC. Amino acid sequence: CASSQTSGTSYGYTF.

The CDR3 here is CASSSLADQPQHF. The CDR3 nucleotides read TGTGCCAGCAGCTCTCTCGCGGATCAGCCCCAGCATTTT. The chain recombines TRBV7-6 with TRBJ1-5; D is undetermined. The CDR3 is made up of 13 amino acids. Trimming stripped 4 bases from V and 5 bases from J, with 9 bases between. Germline V gene lookup returns CDR1 SGHVS and CDR2 FNYEAQ.

The chain combines TRBV7-6 with TRBJ2-6, with D unclear. Germline CDR1 reads SGHVS; CDR2 reads FNYEAQ. This CDR3 is 15 amino acids long. Trimming left V 5 bases short and J 1 base short, with 9 bases between. The DNA of the CDR3 is TGTGCCAGCAGCGTATACAGTTCTGGGGCCAACGTCCTGACTTTC. It encodes CASSVYSSGANVLTF. The full variable domain, rest sourced from reference TRBV7-6 and TRBJ2-6, is GAGVSQSPRYKVTKRGQDVALRCDPISGHVSLYWYRQALGQGPEFLTYFNYEAQQDKSGLPNDRFSAERPEGSISTLTIQRTEQRDSAMYRCASSVYSSGANVLTFGAGSRLTVL.

This chain uses TRBV7-9 with TRBJ1-2; 7 bases are shared with TRBD1. V lost 5 bases and J lost 5; bases outside the gene matches: 17. CDR1 and CDR2 (germline): SEHNR, FQNEAQ (reference sequence). The CDR3 length is 17 residues. The CDR3 here is CASSPYGGGQEPYGYTF. The CDR3 coding sequence is TGTGCCAGCAGCCCCTATGGGGGAGGACAGGAGCCGTATGGCTACACCTTC.

The chain is built from TRBV4-3 and TRBJ2-7, with a possible D match to TRBD1 (5 bases). This CDR3 comprises 15 residues. V was pared by 0 bases and J by 3 bases, with 12 bases between. Germline V gene data show CDR1 as LGHNA and CDR2 as YSLEER. This chain's CDR3 is CASSQETDSFYEQYF. CDR3 nucleotide sequence: TGCGCCAGCAGCCAAGAGACCGACAGCTTCTACGAGCAGTACTTC.

The gene calls are TRBV6-6 and TRBJ1-2; D is perhaps TRBD1 (5 bases). The germline V and J ends were trimmed by 0 bases and 4 bases, with 12 bases remaining between them. This CDR3 contains 15 residues. Germline V lookup: CDR1 MNHNY, CDR2 SVGAGI (reference sequence). Here the CDR3 DNA reads TGTGCCAGCAGTTACTCGAGTCAGGGAGGCTATGGCTACACCTTC. Protein sequence: CASSYSSQGGYGYTF.

This sequence joins TRBV4-3 and TRBJ2-1; 11 bases are a match to TRBD2. The CDR3 has 18 amino acids. Germline CDR1 and CDR2: LGHNA and YSLEER. V dropped 0 bases and J dropped 3; count of bases not matched to a gene: 7. The CDR3 region has the DNA TGCGCCAGCAGCCAAGAATCTCCGGGACTAGCGGTCTACAATGAGCAGTTCTTC. Its protein product is CASSQESPGLAVYNEQFF.

The V gene is TRBV12-1, the J gene TRBJ2-2; the DNA was not used to check the table's D call, TRBD2. TRBV12-1 is classified as a pseudogene. The CDR3 extends over 18 amino acids. The CDR3 DNA is TGTGCCAGCAGCTCCCCCGGACTAGCGGAAGAGAACACCGGGGAGCTGTTTTTT. Amino acids: CASSSPGLAEENTGELFF.